This T cell receptor beta chain originates from a study of cytomegalovirus exposure and HLA in healthy donors. Study-wide results and caveats: Overall, about 160 TCR beta chains were annotated as cytomegalovirus-associated.

Data came from immunoSEQ multiplex PCR; TCRdb stores just in-frame clones and leaves some out. Among about 340,000 clones, around 86% were seen once, and the ten largest hold 0.7% to 0.85%. Turning to this clone: Its matching antigen is unknown.

Separation from the approximately 710-subject first cohort characterized the roughly 120-subject validation cohort, to which the donors belonged. This TCR came from a woman younger than 35 in good health and CMV-seronegative. Sequenced material: PBMCs.

CDR3: CASSLSRTGDGYEQYF. The CDR3 bases are TGTGCCAGCAGTTTGAGCAGGACAGGGGATGGATACGAGCAGTACTTC. The rearrangement links TRBV27 to TRBJ2-7; 9 positions match TRBD1. V shed 3 bases, J shed 4 bases, and the junction held 10 bases outside the gene matches. This CDR3 contains 16 residues. CDR1 is MNHEY, CDR2 SMNVEV, per germline (reference sequence).